These 29 T cell receptor beta chains originate from one sample sequenced in a study of blood T cell repertoires in COVID-19. The protocol was immunoSEQ multiplex PCR, while the TCRdb copy is restricted to in-frame clones and leaves out a portion. This table has about 200,000 clones, 80% to 90% appearing once. The sample comprised peripheral blood. The receptors come from a man aged 18-30 years with active or convalescent COVID-19.

This clone was seen a few times. V gene TRBV7-9 combines with J gene TRBJ2-3; 9 bases align to TRBD2. CDR1 and CDR2 from the germline V gene are SEHNR and FQNEAQ (reference sequence). CDR3 size: 16 residues. The V and J ends lost 1 base and 7 bases, in that order; junction bases with no gene match: 9. DNA of the CDR3: TGTGCCAGCAGCTTAGTTTCGGGACTAGCATTGTATACGCAGTATTTT. Translating gives CASSLVSGLALYTQYF.

This chain uses TRBV3-1 (or the pseudogene TRBV3-2) with TRBJ2-5, with a possible D match to TRBD2 (6 bases). This CDR3 has 15 amino acids. Germline V gene sequence: CDR1 LGHDT, CDR2 YNNKEL (reference sequence). V was shortened by 2 bases and J by 2 bases, with 12 bases between the two germline ends. CDR3 nucleotides: TGTGCCAGCAGCCAACAACCGGGAGCACAAGAGACCCAGTACTTC. It specifies CASSQQPGAQETQYF.

Notes on this clone: Its ends do not fully match the called genes, so a read error is possible. J is TRBJ1-4 and V is TRBV12-3 or TRBV12-4; TRBD1 agrees at 8 bases. The CDR3 extends over 13 amino acids. The CDR3 protein is CASSLEVPGGRVF. CDR3 coding DNA: TGTGCCAGCAGTTTAGAGGTCCCAGGGGGCCGGGTTTTT.

J is TRBJ1-2 and V is TRBV7-9; 7 positions agree with TRBD1. The J segment lost 8 bases and the V segment lost 0 bases, leaving 3 bases of the junction unmatched. The germline V gene encodes CDR1 SEHNR and CDR2 FQNEAQ (reference sequence). The CDR3 is 13 amino acids. The CDR3 protein is CASSLAGGWGYTF. The CDR3 DNA sequence: TGTGCCAGCAGCTTAGCAGGGGGCTGGGGCTACACCTTC. The full variable domain, its missing parts supplied by reference TRBV7-9 and TRBJ1-2, is DTGVSQNPRHKITKRGQNVTFRCDPISEHNRLYWYRQTLGQGPEFLTYFQNEAQLEKSRLLSDRFSAERPKGSFSTLEIQRTEQGDSAMYLCASSLAGGWGYTFGSGTRLTVV.

The rearrangement links TRBV5-1 to TRBJ2-3; TRBD2 agrees at 10 bases. V lost 0 bases, J lost 8 bases, and 9 bases stayed unmatched. The CDR3 sequence is 16 residues long. Germline V gene data show CDR1 as SGHRS and CDR2 as YFSETQ. The CDR3 region is CASSLAASGSLATQYF. The CDR3, as DNA: TGCGCCAGCAGCTTGGCGGCTAGCGGGAGTTTGGCTACGCAGTATTTT.

In the case of this clone: Mismatch with germline at one junction end may stem from a read error. J is TRBJ2-7 and V is TRBV12-5, with D tentatively TRBD2 (6 bases). Germline-derived CDR1 and CDR2 are LGHNT and FRNRAP. The CDR3 is 14 residues long. This CDR3 reads CASGLRIGDLALDF. The CDR3 coding sequence is TGTGCTAGTGGTTTGCGGATTGGGGACTTAGCTCTAGACTTC.

The rearrangement links TRBV30 to TRBJ1-4, with 11 bases lining up with TRBD1. With V trimmed by 7 bases and J by 10 bases, 8 bases remained unmatched. The CDR3 runs to 13 residues. Germline V CDR1 and CDR2: GTSNPN, SVGIG (reference sequence). CDR3 sequence reads: CALVRDRGAKLFF. The CDR3 DNA reads as TGTGCCTTAGTCCGGGACAGGGGGGCAAAACTGTTTTTT.

The genes are TRBV7-2 and TRBJ1-1; D may be TRBD1 (6 bases). Germline V gene data show CDR1 as SGHTA and CDR2 as FQGNSA. The V and J ends lost 4 bases and 6 bases respectively, with 21 bases between them. CDR3 size: 16 residues. The CDR3 here is CASSYGGFGGASEAFF. The DNA of the CDR3 is TGTGCCAGCAGCTATGGGGGTTTTGGGGGCGCCTCTGAAGCTTTCTTT.

This clone was detected only a few times. The chain uses TRBV6-5 and TRBJ2-3, with D possibly TRBD2 on 7 matching bases. This CDR3 has 14 residues. The V end was cut by 0 bases, the J end by 6 bases, with 10 bases between. Germline CDR1 and CDR2: MNHEY and SVGAGI. The CDR3 loop reads CASSYSRGADTQYF. CDR3 nucleotide sequence: TGTGCCAGCAGTTACTCCCGGGGGGCCGATACGCAGTATTTT.

The chain employs TRBV5-5 and TRBJ1-1; D may be TRBD1 (5 bases). The CDR3 totals 18 residues. Trimming left V 0 bases short and J 1 base short, with 19 bases between. Looked up from germline, CDR1 is SGHKS and CDR2 is YYEKEE (reference sequence). In nucleotides, the CDR3 is TGTGCCAGCAGCTTGGCCTTGACAGATTCTCAATGGAACACTGAAGCTTTCTTT. It codes for CASSLALTDSQWNTEAFF.

This chain connects TRBV4-1 to TRBJ2-1, with 7 bases fitting TRBD2. This CDR3 contains 16 residues. CDR1 MGHRA and CDR2 YSYEKL come from the germline V gene. V was clipped by 0 bases and J by 6 bases; unmatched bases: 8. The CDR3 nucleotides read TGCGCCAGCAGCCAAGAGAGCGGGGCCTTGCGCAATGAGCAGTTCTTC. This encodes CASSQESGALRNEQFF.

The chain joins TRBV5-8 to TRBJ1-5; unclear D gene. The germline V gene has CDR1 SGHTS and CDR2 YDEGEE. Trimming took 7 bases from V and 9 from J, leaving 8 bases between them. This CDR3 comprises 10 residues. The CDR3 reads CASGGRPQHF. DNA for the CDR3: TGTGCCAGCGGAGGGCGGCCCCAGCATTTT.

The chain uses TRBV4-3 and TRBJ2-2; D is ambiguous. Trimming left V 0 bases short and J 4 bases short, with 12 bases between. This CDR3 contains 16 residues. Germline assignment: CDR1 LGHNA and CDR2 YSLEER. This chain's CDR3 is CASSQDFGRLTGELFF. The DNA for the CDR3 is TGCGCCAGCAGCCAAGATTTTGGCAGGCTCACCGGGGAGCTGTTTTTT.

In its sample, this clone was seen once. V is TRBV29-1 and J is TRBJ2-3, with D maybe TRBD2 (5 bases). The CDR3 has 13 residues. Germline CDR1 reads SQVTM; CDR2 reads ANQGSEA. The V gene lost 3 bases and the J gene lost 3 bases, with 10 bases spanning the gap. The CDR3 DNA reads TGCAGCGTTGACGGCCGGAGGACAGATACGCAGTATTTT. Translated: CSVDGRRTDTQYF.

This clone showed up just once. CDR3 loop: CAIKGQGHGYTF. The CDR3 DNA reads as TGTGCCATCAAAGGACAAGGTCATGGCTACACCTTC. The chain is built from TRBV10-3 and TRBJ1-2, with D perhaps TRBD1 (5 bases). The CDR3 totals 12 residues. The germline gives CDR1 ENHRY, CDR2 SYGVKD. The V end lost 7 bases, the J end lost 6 bases, and 12 bases lay between the germline ends.

The chain recombines TRBV10-3 with TRBJ2-3, with 11 bases identical to TRBD2. Germline loops: CDR1 ENHRY, CDR2 SYGVKD. V lost 8 bases, J lost 3 bases, and 16 bases stayed unmatched. The CDR3 contains 18 residues. The chain's CDR3 is CAIRRTGVAGGLTDTQYF. The CDR3 DNA reads as TGTGCCATCCGGCGGACAGGGGTAGCGGGAGGGCTTACAGATACGCAGTATTTT.

This chain joins TRBV27 and TRBJ2-2, with 9 bases fitting TRBD2. CDR3 length: 19 amino acids. With 6 bases clipped from V and 3 bases from J, the junction kept 17 bases outside the gene matches. CDR1 and CDR2 from the germline V gene are MNHEY and SMNVEV (reference sequence). CDR3 sequence reads: CASRVDFRKGLAYTGELFF. In DNA, the CDR3 is TGTGCCAGCAGAGTCGACTTCCGAAAGGGACTAGCCTACACCGGGGAGCTGTTTTTT.

The chain couples TRBV18 to TRBJ1-1; D gene unclear. V gave up 7 bases and J gave up 0 bases, with 12 bases separating them. The germline CDR1 and CDR2 sequences are KGHSH and LQKENI. The CDR3 is 14 amino acids. CDR3 bases: TGTGCCAGCTTAGTAAACGATTTGAACACTGAAGCTTTCTTT. Its translation is CASLVNDLNTEAFF.

The table lists this clone with a few counts. The chain recombines TRBV30 with TRBJ1-2; no firm D call. The CDR3 consists of 13 residues. V lost 0 bases and J 4 bases, leaving 9 bases between the germline ends. CDR1 is GTSNPN, CDR2 SVGIG, per germline (reference sequence). CDR3 amino acids: CAWSVIASYGYTF. The DNA for the CDR3 is TGTGCCTGGAGTGTAATAGCCAGCTATGGCTACACCTTC.

DNA of the CDR3: TGCAGTGCTAGTACTCTCCAGGGATCATACGATACGCAGTATTTT. As protein: CSASTLQGSYDTQYF. V is TRBV20-1 and J is TRBJ2-3; TRBD1 is a possible D gene (5 bases). Looked up from germline, CDR1 is DFQATT and CDR2 is SNEGSKA (reference sequence). Trimming left V 3 bases short and J 6 bases short, with 19 bases between. The CDR3 has 15 amino acids.

This chain uses TRBV9 with TRBJ2-1; 12 bases map to TRBD1. This CDR3 region has 18 residues. Germline V gene data show CDR1 as SGDLS and CDR2 as YYNGEE. Losses at the gene ends were 4 bases for V and 4 bases for J; bases not matched to a gene: 12. The DNA for the CDR3 is TGTGCCAGCAGCTACGGGACAGGGGGCAGGAAGGGGTACAATGAGCAGTTCTTC. Protein: CASSYGTGGRKGYNEQFF.

The chain uses TRBV20-1 and TRBJ1-1; D unresolved. Germline V gives CDR1 DFQATT, CDR2 SNEGSKA (reference sequence). This CDR3 contains 11 residues. The germline V and J ends were trimmed by 3 bases and 5 bases, with 7 bases remaining between them. CDR3 coding DNA: TGCAGTGCTAGGGTCGGGACTGAAGCTTTCTTT. Translating it yields CSARVGTEAFF.

In this sample, this clone turned up once. The rearrangement uses TRBV18 and TRBJ1-5; D is uncertain. CDR3 length: 13 residues. The V end lost 9 bases, the J end lost 0 bases, and 9 bases lay between the germline ends. CDR1 is KGHSH and CDR2 is LQKENI in the germline V gene. The CDR3 here is CASTYDSNQPQHF. In DNA, the CDR3 is TGTGCCAGTACATACGATAGCAATCAGCCCCAGCATTTT.

The genes are TRBV24-1 and TRBJ2-5, with no clear D. The germline V and J ends were trimmed by 2 bases and 3 bases, with 6 bases remaining between them. The CDR3 is 13 amino acids. CDR1 and CDR2 (germline): KGHDR, SFDVKD. Here the CDR3 reads CATSDSGKETQYF. CDR3 DNA sequence: TGTGCCACCAGTGATTCGGGTAAAGAGACCCAGTACTTC.

The J gene is TRBJ2-1, the V gene TRBV5-1; TRBD2 matches 10 bases. V shed 0 bases and J 10 bases; nucleotides not matched to a gene: 10. The CDR3 contains 16 residues. From germline, CDR1 is SGHRS and CDR2 YFSETQ. The CDR3 DNA follows: TGCGCCAGCAGCTTGGCCGGCCTAGCGGGAGACAGAGAGCAGTTCTTC. It encodes CASSLAGLAGDREQFF. Combining the CDR3 with reference TRBV5-1 and TRBJ2-1 gives the whole variable domain KAGVTQTPRYLIKTRGQQVTLSCSPISGHRSVSWYQQTPGQGLQFLFEYFSETQRNKGNFPGRFSGRQFSNSRSEMNVSTLELGDSALYLCASSLAGLAGDREQFFGPGTRLTVL.

J is TRBJ2-1 and V is TRBV19; D is unclear. Germline V CDR1 and CDR2: LNHDA, SQIVND (reference sequence). This CDR3 spans 17 amino acids. Between the trimmed V and J ends, which lost 4 bases and 0 bases, there was a span of 16 bases. In nucleotides, the CDR3 is TGTGCCAGTAGTAGCCAGGCCTCCAAAACCTCCTACAATGAGCAGTTCTTC. It yields the protein CASSSQASKTSYNEQFF.

The rearrangement joins TRBV6-2 or TRBV6-3 to TRBJ2-1, with TRBD1 as a possible D gene (6 bases). Deletions cut 4 bases from V and 9 bases from J, with 13 bases between. In germline, CDR1 is MNHEY, CDR2 SVGEGT. This CDR3 has 13 residues. The CDR3: CASSSPLGAEQFF. The CDR3 nucleotides read TGTGCCAGCAGTTCCCCCCTGGGGGCTGAGCAGTTCTTC.

V is TRBV7-9 and J is TRBJ1-2; D not resolved. Trimming removed 1 base from V and 7 bases from J, with 13 bases in between. The CDR3 length is 14 residues. Germline V gene lookup returns CDR1 SEHNR and CDR2 FQNEAQ (reference sequence). The CDR3 DNA reads as TGTGCCAGCAGCTTAGTCCAGGTTTTTGGTGGCTACACCTTC. Translating gives CASSLVQVFGGYTF.

The V gene is TRBV6-5, the J gene TRBJ1-4, with D possibly TRBD1 on 6 matching bases. The CDR3 is made up of 13 amino acids. Germline CDR1 and CDR2: MNHEY and SVGAGI. The ends were cut back, 6 bases at V and 6 bases at J, with 11 bases in the middle. The CDR3 here is CASRRGKDEKLFF. As DNA, the CDR3 is TGTGCCAGCAGAAGGGGGAAGGATGAAAAACTGTTTTTT.